This T cell receptor beta chain comes out of a study of response to subunit inactivated influenza vaccine. The study, taken as a whole, reports: Authors proposed each seasonal influenza vaccination draws in few new T cells.

V was shortened by 0 bases and J by 4 bases, with 10 bases between the two germline ends. CDR1 is SGHNT and CDR2 is YYREEE in the germline V gene (reference sequence). The CDR3 consists of 15 residues. TCRdb redid the calling of the RT-PCR reads with MiXCR, one entry per CDR3 protein. The sample records approximately 500,000 distinct CDR3 sequences, approximately 13% being singletons. A note on this clonotype: No antigen is known for it.

This sample comprised PBMCs from blood, obtained about 6 weeks after vaccination. The TCR sequence derives from a man in his fifties who received an inactivated influenza vaccine. The rearrangement uses TRBV5-4 and TRBJ2-2; D uncertain. The CDR3 DNA reads as TGTGCCAGCAGCTTGGAGCTGGGGTCCACCGGGGAGCTGTTTTTT. It yields the protein CASSLELGSTGELFF. The variable domain in full, completed from reference TRBV5-4 and TRBJ2-2, reads ETGVTQSPTHLIKTRGQQVTLRCSSQSGHNTVSWYQQALGQGPQFIFQYYREEENGRGNFPPRFSGLQFPNYSSELNVNALELDDSALYLCASSLELGSTGELFFGEGSRLTVL.